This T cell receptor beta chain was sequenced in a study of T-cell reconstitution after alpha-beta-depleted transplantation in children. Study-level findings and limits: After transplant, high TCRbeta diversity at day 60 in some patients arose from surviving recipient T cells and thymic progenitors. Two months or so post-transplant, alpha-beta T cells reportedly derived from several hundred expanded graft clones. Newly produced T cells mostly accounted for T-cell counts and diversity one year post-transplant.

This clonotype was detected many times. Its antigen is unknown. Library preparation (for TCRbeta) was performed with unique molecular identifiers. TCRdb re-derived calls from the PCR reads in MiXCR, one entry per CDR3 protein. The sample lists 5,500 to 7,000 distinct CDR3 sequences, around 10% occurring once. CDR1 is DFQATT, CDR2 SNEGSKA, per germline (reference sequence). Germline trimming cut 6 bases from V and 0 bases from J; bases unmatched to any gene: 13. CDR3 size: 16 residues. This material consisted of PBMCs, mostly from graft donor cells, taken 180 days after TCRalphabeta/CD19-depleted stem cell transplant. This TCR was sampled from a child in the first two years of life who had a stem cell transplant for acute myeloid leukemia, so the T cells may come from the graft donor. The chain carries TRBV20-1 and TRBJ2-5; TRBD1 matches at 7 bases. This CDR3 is CSAGTDRDAYQETQYF. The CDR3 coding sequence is TGCAGTGCCGGGACAGATCGCGATGCGTACCAAGAGACCCAGTACTTC.